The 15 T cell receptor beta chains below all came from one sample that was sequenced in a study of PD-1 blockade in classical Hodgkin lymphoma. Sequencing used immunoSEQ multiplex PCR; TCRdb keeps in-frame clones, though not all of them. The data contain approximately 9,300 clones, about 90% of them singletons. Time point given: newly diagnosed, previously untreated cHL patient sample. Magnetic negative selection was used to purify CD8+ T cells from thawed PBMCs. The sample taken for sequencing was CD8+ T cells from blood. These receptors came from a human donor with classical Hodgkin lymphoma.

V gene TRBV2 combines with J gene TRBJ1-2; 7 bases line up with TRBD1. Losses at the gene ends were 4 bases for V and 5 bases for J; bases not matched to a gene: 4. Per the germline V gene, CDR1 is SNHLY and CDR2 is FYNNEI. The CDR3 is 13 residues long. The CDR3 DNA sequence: TGTGCCAGCAGTGGACCGGGACAGTATGGCTACACCTTC. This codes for CASSGPGQYGYTF. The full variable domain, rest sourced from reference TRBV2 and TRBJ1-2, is EPEVTQTPSHQVTQMGQEVILRCVPISNHLYFYWYRQILGQKVEFLVSFYNNEISEKSEIFDDQFSVERPDGSNFTLKIRSTKLEDSAMYFCASSGPGQYGYTFGSGTRLTVV.

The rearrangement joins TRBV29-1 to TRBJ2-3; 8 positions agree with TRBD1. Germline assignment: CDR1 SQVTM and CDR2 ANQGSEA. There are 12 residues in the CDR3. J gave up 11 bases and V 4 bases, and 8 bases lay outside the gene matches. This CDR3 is CSVVVPGGMQYF. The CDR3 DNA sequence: TGCAGCGTTGTCGTGCCAGGGGGCATGCAGTATTTT.

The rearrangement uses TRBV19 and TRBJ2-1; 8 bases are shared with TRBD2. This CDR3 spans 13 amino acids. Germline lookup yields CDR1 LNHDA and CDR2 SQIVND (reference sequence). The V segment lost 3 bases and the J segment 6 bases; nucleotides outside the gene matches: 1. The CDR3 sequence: CASSIREGNEQFF. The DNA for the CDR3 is TGTGCCAGTAGTATTCGGGAGGGCAATGAGCAGTTCTTC.

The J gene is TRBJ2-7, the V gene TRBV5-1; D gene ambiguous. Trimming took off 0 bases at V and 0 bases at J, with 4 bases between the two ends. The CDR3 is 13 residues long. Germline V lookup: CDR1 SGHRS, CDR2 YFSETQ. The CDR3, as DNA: TGCGCCAGCAGCTTGGCCTACTCCTACGAGCAGTACTTC. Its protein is CASSLAYSYEQYF.

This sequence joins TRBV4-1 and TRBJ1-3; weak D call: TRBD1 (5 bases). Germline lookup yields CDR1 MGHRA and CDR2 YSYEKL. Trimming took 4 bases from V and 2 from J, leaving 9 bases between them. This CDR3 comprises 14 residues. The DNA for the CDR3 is TGCGCCAGCAGCCTCCTGGGGGCTGGAAACACCATATATTTT. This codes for CASSLLGAGNTIYF.

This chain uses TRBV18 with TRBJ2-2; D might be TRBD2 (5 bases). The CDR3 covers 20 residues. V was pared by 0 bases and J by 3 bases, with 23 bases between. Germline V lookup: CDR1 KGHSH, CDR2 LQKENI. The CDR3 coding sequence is TGTGCCAGCTCACCACCGAGGAGTAGCGCCCTATCCCGAGACACCGGGGAGCTGTTTTTT. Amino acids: CASSPPRSSALSRDTGELFF. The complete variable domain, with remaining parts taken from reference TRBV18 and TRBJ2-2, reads NAGVMQNPRHLVRRRGQEARLRCSPMKGHSHVYWYRQLPEEGLKFMVYLQKENIIDESGMPKERFSAEFPKEGPSILRIQQVVRGDSAAYFCASSPPRSSALSRDTGELFFGEGSRLTVL.

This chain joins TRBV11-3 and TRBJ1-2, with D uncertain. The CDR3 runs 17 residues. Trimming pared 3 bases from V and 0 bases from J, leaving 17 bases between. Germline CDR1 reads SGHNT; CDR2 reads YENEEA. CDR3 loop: CASSFRRHPGPNYGYTF. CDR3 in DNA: TGTGCCAGCAGCTTCCGAAGGCACCCTGGACCTAACTATGGCTACACCTTC.

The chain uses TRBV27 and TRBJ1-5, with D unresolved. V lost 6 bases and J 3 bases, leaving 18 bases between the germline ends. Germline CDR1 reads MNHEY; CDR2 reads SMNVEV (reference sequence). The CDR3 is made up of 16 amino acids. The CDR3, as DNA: TGTGCCAGCAGCTACTTCGGGCCCGGTCCCAATCAGCCCCAGCATTTT. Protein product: CASSYFGPGPNQPQHF.

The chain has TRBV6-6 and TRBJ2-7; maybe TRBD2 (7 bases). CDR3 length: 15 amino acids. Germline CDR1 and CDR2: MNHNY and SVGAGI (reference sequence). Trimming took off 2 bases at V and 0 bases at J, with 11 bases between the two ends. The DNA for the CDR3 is TGTGCCAGCAGTTACGAGGGGGGGGTCTCCTACGAGCAGTACTTC. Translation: CASSYEGGVSYEQYF.

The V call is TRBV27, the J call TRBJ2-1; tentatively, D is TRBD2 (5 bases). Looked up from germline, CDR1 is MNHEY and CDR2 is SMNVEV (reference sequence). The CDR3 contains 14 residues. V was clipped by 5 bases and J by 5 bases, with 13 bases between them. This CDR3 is CASSLQRADNEQFF. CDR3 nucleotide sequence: TGTGCCAGCAGTCTCCAACGAGCGGACAATGAGCAGTTCTTC.

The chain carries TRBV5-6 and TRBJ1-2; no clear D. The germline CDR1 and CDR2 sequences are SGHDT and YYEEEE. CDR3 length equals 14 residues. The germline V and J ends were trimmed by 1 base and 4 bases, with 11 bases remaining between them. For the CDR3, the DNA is TGTGCCAGCAGCTTGAGGCGGGAGGGCTATGGCTACACCTTC. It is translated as CASSLRREGYGYTF. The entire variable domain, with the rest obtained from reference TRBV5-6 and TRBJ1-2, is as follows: DAGVTQSPTHLIKTRGQQVTLRCSPKSGHDTVSWYQQALGQGPQFIFQYYEEEERQRGNFPDRFSGHQFPNYSSELNVNALLLGDSALYLCASSLRREGYGYTFGSGTRLTVV.

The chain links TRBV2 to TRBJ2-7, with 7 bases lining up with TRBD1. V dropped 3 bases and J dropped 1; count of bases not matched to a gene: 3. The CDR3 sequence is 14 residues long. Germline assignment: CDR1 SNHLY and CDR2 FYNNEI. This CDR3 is CASSELGQSYEQYF. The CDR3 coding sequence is TGTGCCAGCAGTGAGTTGGGACAGTCCTACGAGCAGTACTTC.

The CDR3 DNA reads as TGCAGCGTTGAAACGGGAGACGTCTCCGGGGAGCTGTTTTTT. Translating it yields CSVETGDVSGELFF. The chain uses TRBV29-1 and TRBJ2-2; possibly TRBD2 for D (6 bases). CDR3 length: 14 residues. Germline V gives CDR1 SQVTM, CDR2 ANQGSEA. Trimming removed 2 bases from V and 6 bases from J, with 13 bases in between.

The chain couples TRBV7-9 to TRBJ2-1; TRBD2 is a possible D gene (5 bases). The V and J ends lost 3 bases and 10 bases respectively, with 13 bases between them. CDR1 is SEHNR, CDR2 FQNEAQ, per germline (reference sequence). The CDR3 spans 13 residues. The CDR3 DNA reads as TGTGCCAGCAGCTTTCCCTCCAGAGGGGAGCAGTTCTTC. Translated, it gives CASSFPSRGEQFF.

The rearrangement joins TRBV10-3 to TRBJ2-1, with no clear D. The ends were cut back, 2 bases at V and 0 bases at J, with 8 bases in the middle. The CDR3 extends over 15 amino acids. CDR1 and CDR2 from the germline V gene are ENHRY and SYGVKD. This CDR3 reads CAISEGGSSYNEQFF. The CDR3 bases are TGTGCCATCAGTGAGGGCGGCAGCTCCTACAATGAGCAGTTCTTC.